This is a list of T cell receptor beta chains from one sample in a study of CD8 T cells in Susac syndrome. From the immunoSEQ multiplex PCR reads, TCRdb called clonotypes with MiXCR, one entry per CDR3 protein. The sample has 150,000 or so distinct CDR3 sequences, about 95% seen once; the top ten hold about 0.15%. The sequenced sample consisted of CD8+ T cells from PBMCs. These receptor sequences come from a human donor with multiple sclerosis. Both conserved end residues are part of each CDR3. A D gene is named only where the DNA matches it firmly. Where a row states a size, it is once, few, many or the class of an expanded clone; other rows omit it.

d_gene	j_gene	v_gene	abundance	CDR3aa	CDR3nt
.	TRBJ2-5	TRBV5-1	.	CASSLVETQYF	TGCGCCAGCAGCTTGGTGGAGACCCAGTACTTC
TRBD1	TRBJ2-2	TRBV19	.	CASSNRTGRAGELFF	TGTGCCAGTAGCAATCGGACAGGGCGAGCCGGGGAGCTGTTTTTT
.	TRBJ2-7	TRBV20-1	.	CSARDRGFYEQYF	TGCAGTGCTAGAGATAGGGGATTCTACGAGCAGTACTTC
.	TRBJ1-2	TRBV29-1	.	CSVGQGRYYGYTF	TGCAGCGTTGGTCAGGGAAGGTACTATGGCTACACCTTC
.	TRBJ1-1	TRBV2	.	CASSGDNTEAFF	TGTGCCAGCAGTGGGGACAACACTGAAGCTTTCTTT
TRBD1	TRBJ1-1	TRBV30	.	CAWETGSNTEAFF	TGTGCCTGGGAGACAGGGTCCAACACTGAAGCTTTCTTT
.	TRBJ1-3	TRBV27	.	CASSFRGGSGNTIYF	TGTGCCAGCAGTTTTAGGGGAGGATCTGGAAACACCATATATTTT
.	TRBJ2-7	TRBV30	few	CAWRGTANLYEQYF	TGTGCCTGGAGAGGGACCGCCAACCTCTACGAGCAGTACTTC
.	TRBJ1-2	TRBV5-1	.	CASSSDSWDGYTF	TGCGCCAGCAGCTCGGACAGTTGGGATGGCTACACCTTC
TRBD2	TRBJ2-7	TRBV5-1	.	CASSLAGLAGDGEQYF	TGCGCCAGCAGCTTGGCCGGACTAGCGGGGGACGGGGAGCAGTACTTC
.	TRBJ2-1	TRBV27	.	CASSGGTVYGEQFF	TGTGCCAGCAGCGGAGGGACGGTCTATGGTGAGCAGTTCTTC
.	TRBJ2-7	TRBV20-1	.	CSARPGVGDEQYF	TGCAGTGCGCGACCGGGGGTAGGTGACGAGCAGTACTTC
.	TRBJ2-1	TRBV2	.	CASRTTMSPSF	TGTGCCAGCAGAACAACAATGAGCCCCTCCTTC
.	TRBJ1-6	TRBV30	.	CAWSAGIWGGSPLHF	TGTGCCTGGAGTGCCGGGATCTGGGGAGGTTCACCCCTCCACTTT
.	TRBJ1-3	TRBV30	.	CAWGVGFGNTIYF	TGTGCCTGGGGTGTCGGGTTTGGAAACACCATATATTTT
TRBD1	TRBJ1-1	TRBV30	.	CAWGTVNTEAFF	TGTGCCTGGGGGACAGTGAACACTGAAGCTTTCTTT
.	TRBJ1-5	TRBV27	.	CASSISRDSQPQHF	TGTGCCAGCAGCATTTCCAGGGATAGTCAGCCCCAGCATTTT
.	TRBJ1-6	TRBV27	.	CASSLPGNSPLHF	TGTGCCAGCAGTTTACCAGGGAATTCACCCCTCCACTTT
.	TRBJ1-2	TRBV20-1	.	CSARVGGHYTF	TGCAGTGCTAGAGTTGGGGGCCACTACACCTTC
.	TRBJ1-1	TRBV15	.	CATSRTGNTEAFF	TGTGCCACCAGCAGAACAGGGAACACTGAAGCTTTCTTT
.	TRBJ1-2	TRBV19	.	CASSIVLDSDYGYTF	TGTGCCAGTAGTATCGTCCTCGACAGCGACTATGGCTACACCTTC
TRBD1	TRBJ2-5	TRBV12-3/TRBV12-4	.	CASTGDRDQETQYF	TGTGCCAGCACCGGGGACAGGGACCAAGAGACCCAGTACTTC
.	TRBJ1-6	TRBV4-1	.	CASSQVVSYNSPLHF	TGCGCCAGCAGCCAAGTTGTCTCCTATAATTCACCCCTCCACTTT
TRBD1	TRBJ2-2	TRBV15	.	CATSRDGTGGTGELFF	TGTGCCACCAGCAGAGACGGGACAGGGGGCACCGGGGAGCTGTTTTTT
.	TRBJ2-3	TRBV9	.	CASSARQTSTDTQYF	TGTGCCAGCAGCGCACGACAGACCTCCACAGATACGCAGTATTTT
TRBD1	TRBJ1-2	TRBV9	.	CASTPGTGGRRGYTF	TGTGCCAGCACCCCCGGGACAGGGGGGCGCCGGGGCTACACCTTC
.	TRBJ2-3	TRBV12-3/TRBV12-4	.	CASSLTRVPTDTQYF	TGTGCCAGCAGTTTAACCAGGGTCCCCACAGATACGCAGTATTTT
TRBD2	TRBJ2-1	TRBV20-1	.	CSASDRGGFDEQFF	TGCAGTGCTAGCGACCGGGGGGGCTTCGATGAGCAGTTCTTC
.	TRBJ2-7	TRBV29-1	.	CSVEDRGESSYEQYF	TGCAGCGTTGAAGATAGGGGGGAGAGCTCCTACGAGCAGTACTTC
.	TRBJ1-5	TRBV10-3	.	CAISDLFERF	TGTGCCATCAGTGATTTGTTCGAGCGTTTT
.	TRBJ2-7	TRBV5-1	.	CASSLVSPGPSYEQYF	TGCGCCAGCAGCTTGGTCTCGCCAGGTCCTTCCTACGAGCAGTACTTC